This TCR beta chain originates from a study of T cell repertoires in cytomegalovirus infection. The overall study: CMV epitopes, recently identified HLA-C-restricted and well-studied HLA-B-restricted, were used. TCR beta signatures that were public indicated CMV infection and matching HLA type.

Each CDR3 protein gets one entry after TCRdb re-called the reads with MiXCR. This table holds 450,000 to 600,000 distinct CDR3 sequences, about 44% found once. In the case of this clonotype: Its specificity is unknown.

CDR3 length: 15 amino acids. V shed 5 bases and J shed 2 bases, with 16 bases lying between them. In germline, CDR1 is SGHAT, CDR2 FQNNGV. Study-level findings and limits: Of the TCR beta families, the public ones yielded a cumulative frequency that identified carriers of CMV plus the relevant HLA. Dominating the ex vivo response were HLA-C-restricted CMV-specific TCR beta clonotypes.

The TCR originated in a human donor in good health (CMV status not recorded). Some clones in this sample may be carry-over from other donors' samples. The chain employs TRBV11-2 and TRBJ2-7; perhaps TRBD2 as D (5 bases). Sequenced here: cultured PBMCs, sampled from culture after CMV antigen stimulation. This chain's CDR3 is CASSPTRGSAYEQYF. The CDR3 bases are TGTGCCAGCAGCCCCACACGGGGTTCGGCCTACGAGCAGTACTTC.